The next 12 T cell receptor beta chains were all read from a single sample in a study of early T cells in non-severe SARS-CoV-2 infection. TCRdb analysed the 5' RACE reads with MiXCR anew, one entry per CDR3 protein. The sample contains roughly 55,000 distinct CDR3 sequences, around a tenth of which appear only once. The sample was whole blood. These receptors were taken from an adult who was a healthcare worker with PCR-confirmed SARS-CoV-2 infection or an uninfected control (not recorded which).

This clonotype was observed many times. CDR3 amino acids: CAISGTGGFGYTF. The CDR3, as DNA: TGTGCCATCAGCGGGACAGGGGGCTTTGGCTACACCTTC. This chain connects TRBV10-3 to TRBJ1-2; TRBD1 aligns across 12 bases. CDR1 and CDR2 from the germline V gene are ENHRY and SYGVKD. The CDR3 covers 13 residues. The V segment lost 6 bases and the J segment 7 bases; nucleotides outside the gene matches: 3.

DNA of the CDR3: TGTGCCAGCAGCCAAGCGGGGCCAGACGGCGGGGAGCAGTACTTC. The encoded protein is CASSQAGPDGGEQYF. J is TRBJ2-7 and V is TRBV4-2; D may be TRBD1 or TRBD2 (5 bases each). This CDR3 region has 15 residues. In germline, CDR1 is LGHNA, CDR2 YNFKEQ. V dropped 1 base and J dropped 7 bases, with 17 bases sitting between them.

This clonotype was recorded many times. The chain combines TRBV20-1 with TRBJ2-5, with TRBD1 as a possible D gene (5 bases). The V end lost 5 bases, the J end lost 2 bases, and 9 bases lay between the germline ends. The germline CDR1 and CDR2 sequences are DFQATT and SNEGSKA (reference sequence). This CDR3 has 12 amino acids. CDR3: CSAHQGQETQYF. The CDR3 DNA sequence: TGCAGTGCTCACCAGGGTCAAGAGACCCAGTACTTC.

This clonotype was seen at least ten times. This chain joins TRBV7-9 and TRBJ1-1, with 7 bases fitting TRBD1. Germline V lookup: CDR1 SEHNR, CDR2 FQNEAQ (reference sequence). This CDR3 is 14 amino acids long. Trimming cost V 4 bases and J 0 bases; bases outside gene matches: 2. CDR3 region: CASSWGQMNTEAFF. The CDR3 nucleotides are TGTGCCAGCAGCTGGGGACAGATGAACACTGAAGCTTTCTTT.

This clonotype appeared a few times. CDR3 coding DNA: TGTGCCAGCAGTTCTCCGGGACAGGGGATAGGAAATGAAAAACTGTTTTTT. Translated: CASSSPGQGIGNEKLFF. The J gene is TRBJ1-4, the V gene TRBV6-6, with 10 bases that match TRBD1. This CDR3 comprises 17 residues. V gave up 4 bases and J gave up 5 bases; unmatched junction bases: 10. Germline CDR1 MNHNY, CDR2 SVGAGI (reference sequence).

The chain couples TRBV24-1 to TRBJ2-1; D possibly corresponds to TRBD2 (5 bases). CDR1 is KGHDR and CDR2 is SFDVKD in the germline V gene. The CDR3 runs 19 residues. V was trimmed by 3 bases and J by 0 bases, leaving 20 bases between them. Here the CDR3 reads CATSDSRASPGNSYNEQFF. CDR3 nucleotides: TGTGCCACCAGTGATAGCCGGGCCTCTCCCGGGAACTCCTACAATGAGCAGTTCTTC.

The gene calls are TRBV7-9 and TRBJ1-3, with 9 bases that match TRBD1. The ends lost 1 base at V and 8 bases at J; junction bases unmatched: 0. Germline loops: CDR1 SEHNR, CDR2 FQNEAQ (reference sequence). This CDR3 comprises 13 residues. The CDR3 region has the DNA TGTGCCAGCAGCTTAGGGACAGGGGACACCATATATTTT. Its protein product is CASSLGTGDTIYF.

Only a few counts were recorded for this clonotype. The J gene is TRBJ2-1, the V gene TRBV12-3 or TRBV12-4; D call uncertain. This CDR3 contains 14 residues. V was clipped by 7 bases and J by 2 bases, with 12 bases between them. CDR3 coding DNA: TGTGCCAGCACCATGGCCTCTCCCTACAATGAGCAGTTCTTC. Its translation: CASTMASPYNEQFF.

J is TRBJ1-3 and V is TRBV28; perhaps TRBD1 as D (6 bases). From germline, CDR1 is MDHEN and CDR2 SYDVKM. V was pared by 7 bases and J by 2 bases, with 9 bases between. This CDR3 region has 13 residues. CDR3 region: CASIGGPGNTIYF. CDR3 sequence (DNA): TGTGCCAGCATCGGGGGCCCTGGAAACACCATATATTTT.

J is TRBJ2-1 and V is TRBV3-1; D remains unclear. Germline lookup yields CDR1 LGHDT and CDR2 YNNKEL (reference sequence). V was cut by 1 base and J by 6 bases, with 7 bases left in between. The CDR3 spans 13 residues. CDR3 sequence: CASSQVSSNEQFF. The CDR3, as DNA: TGTGCCAGCAGCCAAGTGTCTAGCAATGAGCAGTTCTTC.

This clonotype showed up many times. The rearrangement links TRBV7-2 to TRBJ2-3, with D tentatively TRBD1 (6 bases). From germline, CDR1 is SGHTA and CDR2 FQGNSA. The CDR3 has 14 residues. V was shortened by 5 bases and J by 6 bases, with 15 bases between the two germline ends. The CDR3 sequence is CASSRAAGADTQYF. DNA for the CDR3: TGTGCCAGCAGCAGGGCCGCAGGGGCTGATACGCAGTATTTT.

A few counts support this clonotype. The genes are TRBV28 and TRBJ2-7; D may be TRBD1 or TRBD2 (5 bases each). Deletions cut 3 bases from V and 9 bases from J, with 24 bases between. Germline V CDR1 and CDR2: MDHEN, SYDVKM. The length of the CDR3 is 16 residues. Here the CDR3 DNA reads TGTGCCAGCAGTTTCCCCTCTCCCAGGGCTGCGGGTGGGCAGTACTTC. Protein product: CASSFPSPRAAGGQYF.